This TCR beta chain was captured in a study of blood T cell repertoires in COVID-19. On the study more broadly: The study drew acute and convalescent COVID-19 samples from the United States, Italy and Spain. The cDNA or gDNA used as material had been derived from T cells, B-cell-depleted T cells, or PBMCs.

The length of the CDR3 is 15 residues. Germline CDR1 and CDR2: MDHEN and SYDVKM. The V gene end was trimmed by 7 bases and the J gene end by 7 bases; junction bases not matched to a gene: 8. Original methodology: For nucleated cells, counts were estimated from reference gene primer amplification. Profiled with immunoSEQ multiplex PCR; TCRdb holds only in-frame clones, not every one. V and J calls and clone size are given by that table; D and trimming were obtained from the DNA. The sample has around 310,000 clones, roughly 90% seen once. Enrollment of patients from Seattle took place during active infection, with longitudinal follow-up.

Sequences were obtained from peripheral blood. This sequence joins TRBV28 and TRBJ1-6; 9 bases line up with TRBD1. The sequence was obtained from a woman in her 40s with COVID-19, enrolled during active disease. The CDR3 region is CASIIRDRENSPLHF. In nucleotides, the CDR3 is TGTGCCAGCATCATCCGGGACAGGGAAAATTCACCCCTCCACTTT.